These 32 T cell receptor beta chains share one sample of origin, sequenced in a study of T cells in Graves' hyperthyroidism and ophthalmopathy. TCR beta CDR3 regions were amplified from RNA. The HTBI set primed first-round TCR CDR3 RT-PCR. TCRdb ran MiXCR on the multiplex PCR reads and lists one entry per CDR3 protein. The sample carries roughly 500,000 distinct CDR3 sequences, roughly 46% recorded once. The source material was peripheral blood or thyroid tissue (not recorded which). These receptor sequences come from an adult woman with Graves' disease, either hyperthyroidism or ophthalmopathy (not recorded which).

In this sample, this clonotype turned up many times. This rearrangement joins TRBV7-9 to TRBJ2-7; D is possibly TRBD1 (5 bases). The CDR3 loop spans 14 amino acids. V gave up 1 base and J gave up 2 bases, with 9 bases separating them. CDR1 and CDR2 (germline): SEHNR, FQNEAQ (reference sequence). In nucleotides, the CDR3 is TGTGCCAGCAGCTTAGGGGGCAGCCCCTACGAGCAGTACTTC. Residues: CASSLGGSPYEQYF.

V usage is TRBV6-5 and J usage is TRBJ2-7; D is possibly TRBD1 (6 bases). V was clipped by 8 bases and J by 2 bases, with 16 bases between them. The germline V gene encodes CDR1 MNHEY and CDR2 SVGAGI. The CDR3 is made up of 14 amino acids. CDR3 nucleotides: TGTGCCAGCGGCCAGGGGATAGGGGCCTACGAGCAGTACTTC. It codes for CASGQGIGAYEQYF.

As for this clonotype: Lacking the conserved final phenylalanine or tryptophan, this CDR3 likely reflects a read error. The chain joins TRBV7-9 to TRBJ1-1; tentative D call: TRBD1 (5 bases). The CDR3 sequence is 12 residues long. CDR1 is SEHNR, CDR2 FQNEAQ, per germline (reference sequence). CDR3 region: CTSSLTVTEAFS. The CDR3 DNA sequence: TGTACCAGCAGCCTGACAGTCACTGAAGCTTTCTCT.

Many counts were recorded for this clonotype. DNA of the CDR3: TGCAGTGCGGCCTCTAGCGGGAGGGGAGGCGAGCAGTACTTC. Encoded protein: CSAASSGRGGEQYF. This chain connects TRBV20-1 to TRBJ2-7, with 12 nucleotides matching TRBD2. This CDR3 spans 14 amino acids. The germline V gene has CDR1 DFQATT and CDR2 SNEGSKA (reference sequence). Trimming at V came to 6 bases and at J to 6 bases, leaving 9 bases not matched to a gene.

This clonotype is medium-sized by share. This chain joins TRBV7-2 and TRBJ2-7; D perhaps matches TRBD1 (5 bases). The germline V gene encodes CDR1 SGHTA and CDR2 FQGNSA. This CDR3 spans 13 amino acids. V dropped 2 bases and J dropped 6 bases, with 11 bases sitting between them. The CDR3 sequence: CASSLRQGGEQYF. CDR3 bases: TGTGCCAGCAGCTTACGGCAGGGCGGCGAGCAGTACTTC.

This sequence joins TRBV7-9 and TRBJ2-7, with D unresolved. The V end was cut by 3 bases, the J end by 3 bases, with 12 bases between. From germline, CDR1 is SEHNR and CDR2 FQNEAQ (reference sequence). The CDR3 sequence is 14 residues long. The CDR3 DNA reads as TGTGCCAGCAGCTTTGCACCCTCGGGCTACGAGCAGTACTTC. As protein: CASSFAPSGYEQYF.

V and J are TRBV9 and TRBJ2-1, with D perhaps given as TRBD1 or TRBD2 (5 bases each). This CDR3 is built from 13 residues. Germline lookup yields CDR1 SGDLS and CDR2 YYNGEE. V was trimmed by 5 bases and J by 10 bases, leaving 16 bases between them. The CDR3 sequence: CASSARVAMEQFF. The CDR3 DNA is TGTGCCAGCAGTGCCAGGGTAGCGATGGAGCAGTTCTTC.

This clonotype was seen many times. The rearrangement links TRBV7-2 to TRBJ1-4; D gene uncertain. Trimming left V 1 base short and J 8 bases short, with 8 bases between. Germline CDR1 reads SGHTA; CDR2 reads FQGNSA. CDR3 length: 13 residues. CDR3 protein: CASSLGRREKLFF. The CDR3 region has the DNA TGTGCCAGCAGCTTAGGGAGGAGAGAAAAACTGTTTTTT.

V gene TRBV24-1 combines with J gene TRBJ2-7; TRBD1 aligns across 9 bases. Losses at the gene ends were 4 bases for V and 5 bases for J; bases not matched to a gene: 8. Germline V gives CDR1 KGHDR, CDR2 SFDVKD. The CDR3 sequence is 15 residues long. The CDR3 nucleotides are TGTGCCACCAGTGACCCGGGACAGGGAGTGAACGAGCAGTACTTC. Protein: CATSDPGQGVNEQYF.

This chain uses TRBV29-1 with TRBJ2-7; D gene ambiguous. The CDR3 is 11 amino acids. Trimming shortened V by 7 bases and J by 5 bases, and 12 bases separated the two germline ends. In germline, CDR1 is SQVTM, CDR2 ANQGSEA. CDR3 DNA: TGCAGCGGCCTAAGGGTAGACGAGCAGTACTTC. Translated, it gives CSGLRVDEQYF.

This rearrangement joins TRBV3-1 to TRBJ2-3; 7 nucleotides align to TRBD2. The CDR3 spans 14 residues. Germline-derived CDR1 and CDR2 are LGHDT and YNNKEL (reference sequence). The V segment lost 3 bases and the J segment 5 bases; nucleotides outside the gene matches: 5. The CDR3 is CASSQGGGRDTQYF. CDR3 coding DNA: TGTGCCAGCAGCCAGGGAGGCGGGAGAGATACGCAGTATTTT.

This clonotype came up many times. CDR3 residues: CASSPGANVLTF. Written as DNA, the CDR3 is TGCGCCAGCAGCCCAGGGGCCAACGTCCTGACTTTC. The chain is built from TRBV5-1 and TRBJ2-6; the D is unclear. V was cut by 4 bases and J by 4 bases, with 3 bases left in between. Germline V gene lookup returns CDR1 SGHRS and CDR2 YFSETQ. The CDR3 is 12 amino acids.

The chain recombines TRBV7-2 with TRBJ2-5; 11 bases match TRBD1. Germline CDR1 and CDR2: SGHTA and FQGNSA. This CDR3 region has 16 residues. J lost 2 bases, V lost 0 bases, and 2 bases had no gene match. The CDR3 region has the DNA TGTGCCAGCAGCTTAGCTGGGACAGGGGGACAAGAGACCCAGTACTTC. The encoded protein is CASSLAGTGGQETQYF.

V is TRBV7-6 and J is TRBJ2-7; 11 positions agree with TRBD2. Germline V gene data show CDR1 as SGHVS and CDR2 as FNYEAQ. Germline trimming cut 5 bases from V and 6 bases from J; bases unmatched to any gene: 6. The CDR3 length is 14 residues. CDR3 coding DNA: TGTGCCAGCAGCCTTACTAGCGGGAGCGCCGAGCAGTACTTC. It encodes CASSLTSGSAEQYF.

This clonotype has ten or more counts. The chain has TRBV28 and TRBJ1-5, with 7 nucleotides matching TRBD1. This CDR3 is 15 amino acids long. Germline-derived CDR1 and CDR2 are MDHEN and SYDVKM. Trimming removed 4 bases from V and 7 bases from J; junction bases left unmatched: 10. In DNA, the CDR3 is TGTGCCAGCAGTTGGAACAGGAGGGGGCCACAGCCCCAGCATTTT. Its translation is CASSWNRRGPQPQHF.

The V gene is TRBV7-2, the J gene TRBJ2-7; TRBD1 is a possible D gene (5 bases). The CDR3 runs to 17 residues. Between the trimmed V and J ends, which lost 1 base and 7 bases, there was a span of 23 bases. Germline V gene lookup returns CDR1 SGHTA and CDR2 FQGNSA. The CDR3 here is CASSLVPRLVPQGEQYF. The DNA for the CDR3 is TGTGCCAGCAGCTTAGTTCCGAGACTCGTCCCCCAGGGAGAGCAGTACTTC.

In this sample, this clonotype turned up a few times. The chain recombines TRBV28 with TRBJ2-5, with D perhaps matching TRBD1 (6 bases). Trimming pared 4 bases from V and 4 bases from J, leaving 10 bases between. This CDR3 has 13 residues. Germline lookup yields CDR1 MDHEN and CDR2 SYDVKM. The chain's CDR3 is CASSYQGSETQYF. CDR3 bases: TGTGCCAGCAGTTACCAGGGGTCAGAGACCCAGTACTTC.

This clonotype appeared many times. V and J are TRBV20-1 and TRBJ1-2; the match to TRBD1 covers 7 bases. The junction had 8 bases not matched to a gene; V was cut back by 0 bases and J by 7 bases. The CDR3 contains 14 residues. Germline CDR1 reads DFQATT; CDR2 reads SNEGSKA (reference sequence). This chain's CDR3 is CSARDRTGPGGYTF. The CDR3 DNA reads TGCAGTGCTAGAGATCGGACAGGACCGGGTGGCTACACCTTC.

This clonotype was counted many times. V is TRBV10-3 and J is TRBJ2-2, with 10 bases aligning to TRBD2. The CDR3 has 14 amino acids. With 4 bases clipped from V and 9 bases from J, the junction kept 5 bases outside the gene matches. Germline CDR1 and CDR2: ENHRY and SYGVKD. The CDR3 DNA sequence: TGTGCCATCAGTGGCCTAGCGGGAGTCCGGGAGCTGTTTTTT. As protein: CAISGLAGVRELFF.

In its sample, this clonotype was seen many times. The V gene is TRBV25-1, the J gene TRBJ2-5; possible D gene TRBD1, 6 bases. Trimming cost V 6 bases and J 5 bases, with 16 bases left between them. CDR3 size: 14 residues. The germline V gene has CDR1 MGHDK and CDR2 SYGVNS. Here the CDR3 reads CASRRTAEGETQYF. The CDR3 bases are TGTGCCAGCAGGAGGACAGCAGAGGGGGAGACCCAGTACTTC.

This clonotype was counted ten times or more. The rearrangement uses TRBV7-9 and TRBJ2-7; D is unresolved. The CDR3 runs 17 residues. The V gene's germline CDR1 is SEHNR and CDR2 FQNEAQ (reference sequence). Trimming left V 1 base short and J 3 bases short, with 19 bases between. The CDR3, as DNA: TGTGCCAGCAGCTTAGGACAACCTCGGCAAGTACTCTACGAGCAGTACTTC. Residues: CASSLGQPRQVLYEQYF.

This clonotype has more than one count but fewer than ten. The chain uses TRBV20-1 and TRBJ1-1, with TRBD1 as a possible D gene (5 bases). With 5 bases removed from V and 4 bases from J, the gap between germline ends came to 11 bases. The CDR3 spans 12 residues. Germline-derived CDR1 and CDR2 are DFQATT and SNEGSKA (reference sequence). In DNA, the CDR3 is TGCAGTGCTGGGGGGACGGGCACTGAAGCTTTCTTT. Encoded protein: CSAGGTGTEAFF.

This clonotype was seen ten or more times. This chain links TRBV20-1 with TRBJ1-1; 9 bases are shared with TRBD1. Germline CDR1 is DFQATT and CDR2 is SNEGSKA (reference sequence). The trim removed 6 bases at V and 2 bases at J, leaving 10 bases unmatched. The CDR3 contains 15 residues. DNA for the CDR3: TGCAGTGCCAAGGGACAGGGCTTTTATAACACTGAAGCTTTCTTT. It codes for CSAKGQGFYNTEAFF.

This clonotype showed up just once. The chain is built from TRBV2 and TRBJ2-7; 8 nucleotides align to TRBD1. This CDR3 spans 15 amino acids. The J segment lost 5 bases and the V segment lost 3 bases, leaving 9 bases of the junction unmatched. Per germline, CDR1 SNHLY and CDR2 FYNNEI. CDR3 nucleotide sequence: TGTGCCAGCAGTGAGACAGGGGTCGGAGGTGACGAGCAGTACTTC. It codes for CASSETGVGGDEQYF.

The chain couples TRBV2 to TRBJ1-3; TRBD1 matches 7 bases. Germline CDR1 reads SNHLY; CDR2 reads FYNNEI. The V and J ends lost 4 bases and 4 bases, in that order; junction bases with no gene match: 4. The CDR3 loop spans 14 amino acids. CDR3 amino acids: CASSGGTAGNTIYF. CDR3 coding DNA: TGTGCCAGCAGTGGCGGGACAGCAGGAAACACCATATATTTT.

In its sample, this clonotype was seen many times. The chain recombines TRBV2 with TRBJ2-2, with 10 nucleotides matching TRBD2. There are 13 residues in the CDR3. J lost 4 bases, V lost 10 bases, and 3 bases had no gene match. CDR1 and CDR2 (germline): SNHLY, FYNNEI. The CDR3 region is CATSGSRTGELFF. CDR3 coding DNA: TGTGCCACTAGCGGGAGTCGCACCGGGGAGCTGTTTTTT.

Note on this clonotype: At one end the junction does not follow the germline gene, possibly because of a read error. This chain joins TRBV2 and TRBJ2-5; 8 bases line up with TRBD1. The length of the CDR3 is 13 residues. The germline V gene has CDR1 SNHLY and CDR2 FYNNEI. Here the CDR3 DNA reads TGTGCCAGTACCCTTGGACAGGGTTCGTCCCTCCACTTC. As protein: CASTLGQGSSLHF.

The chain employs TRBV7-6 and TRBJ2-5; a weak D match, TRBD1 (5 bases). The CDR3 extends over 15 amino acids. CDR1 is SGHVS, CDR2 FNYEAQ, per germline. Between the trimmed V and J ends, which lost 6 bases and 2 bases, there was a span of 16 bases. The CDR3 is CASSIVAGPQETQYF. The DNA of the CDR3 is TGTGCCAGCAGTATCGTGGCAGGGCCTCAAGAGACCCAGTACTTC.

This clonotype was picked up a small number of times. The V and J genes are TRBV20-1 and TRBJ2-3; D call uncertain. Germline V CDR1 and CDR2: DFQATT, SNEGSKA (reference sequence). CDR3 length equals 13 residues. V was cut by 1 base and J by 7 bases, with 12 bases left in between. DNA of the CDR3: TGCAGTGCTAGAGGCCCGAATAAGAATACGCAGTATTTT. This encodes CSARGPNKNTQYF.

This clonotype was picked up many times. The J gene is TRBJ1-2, the V gene TRBV29-1; TRBD1 might be the D (6 bases). Trimming took off 0 bases at V and 6 bases at J, with 11 bases between the two ends. CDR1 is SQVTM, CDR2 ANQGSEA, per germline. The CDR3 sequence is 13 residues long. CDR3 sequence: CSVEEQGSNGYTF. CDR3 in DNA: TGCAGCGTTGAAGAGCAGGGGTCGAATGGCTACACCTTC.

This clonotype appeared many times. The chain combines TRBV7-9 with TRBJ1-3; 7 nucleotides agree with TRBD1. CDR3 length: 14 amino acids. With 5 bases clipped from V and 2 bases from J, the junction kept 3 bases outside the gene matches. The germline V gene has CDR1 SEHNR and CDR2 FQNEAQ (reference sequence). The CDR3 coding sequence is TGTGCCAGCAGCCGACAGGGTGCTGGAAACACCATATATTTT. It translates to CASSRQGAGNTIYF.

The chain employs TRBV12-3 or TRBV12-4 and TRBJ1-2; D gene uncertain. The CDR3 length is 13 residues. The V end was cut by 7 bases, the J end by 8 bases, with 17 bases between. CDR3 sequence reads: CASTLTLARGYTF. DNA for the CDR3: TGTGCCAGCACCTTGACGTTAGCGCGGGGCTACACCTTC.